A selection of T cell receptor beta chains follows, all from one sample in a study of PD-1 blockade in mismatch repair-deficient tumors. The assay was immunoSEQ multiplex PCR, and TCRdb's table has in-frame clones only and misses some. The data contain some 85,000 clones, approximately 81% of them singletons. The source material was peripheral blood, sampled 44 weeks after starting pembrolizumab. Source of these receptors: an adult with mismatch repair-deficient cancer. Each CDR3 is given with its conserved first and last residue. Each record gives: J gene, V gene, D gene, clone size, CDR3 DNA, CDR3 protein. A D gene is named only where the DNA matches it firmly. Only some rows state a clone size, as once, few, many or a class for expanded clones.

J: TRBJ1-1; V: TRBV7-8; D: -; size: -; DNA: TGTGCCAGCAGCTTGAGTGAACCTTATGAAGCTTTCTTT; CDR3: CASSLSEPYEAFF
J: TRBJ2-5; V: TRBV29-1; D: -; size: -; DNA: TGCAGCGTTGAATCAGGTCCGGGGACCCAGTACTTC; CDR3: CSVESGPGTQYF
J: TRBJ2-3; V: TRBV5-1; D: -; size: -; DNA: TGCGCCAGCAGGGATCCTAGCACAGATACGCAGTATTTT; CDR3: CASRDPSTDTQYF
J: TRBJ1-3; V: TRBV9; D: -; size: -; DNA: TGTGCCAGCAGCGTAACGGGAACCTCTGGAAACACCATATATTTT; CDR3: CASSVTGTSGNTIYF
J: TRBJ2-1; V: TRBV7-2; D: -; size: -; DNA: TGTGCCAGCAGCTTATACGGGGAGAATGAGCAGTTCTTC; CDR3: CASSLYGENEQFF
J: TRBJ2-5; V: TRBV4-1; D: -; size: once; DNA: TGCGCCAGCAGCCAAACCCCGGGGGCCCAAGAGACCCAGTACTTC; CDR3: CASSQTPGAQETQYF
J: TRBJ1-1; V: TRBV4-1; D: -; size: -; DNA: TGCGCCAGCAGCCAGGCAGGGACCGGAGCTTTCTTT; CDR3: CASSQAGTGAFF
J: TRBJ1-2; V: TRBV21-1; D: -; size: few; DNA: TGTGCCAGCATCGATACAGGGGGACGGGGCTACACCTTC; CDR3: CASIDTGGRGYTF
J: TRBJ1-1; V: TRBV6-5; D: -; size: -; DNA: TGTGCCAGCAGTTACTCGACTTATCCGTTGTTCACTGAAGCTTTCTTT; CDR3: CASSYSTYPLFTEAFF
J: TRBJ1-4; V: TRBV19; D: -; size: once; DNA: TGTGCCAGTAGTCCCACCGCGGTTACTAATGAAAAACTGTTTTTT; CDR3: CASSPTAVTNEKLFF
J: TRBJ1-4; V: TRBV5-1; D: TRBD1; size: -; DNA: TGCGCCAGCAGCTTGGGACAGGGGCTCGGGACTAATGAAAAACTGTTTTTT; CDR3: CASSLGQGLGTNEKLFF
J: TRBJ1-2; V: TRBV5-1; D: TRBD1; size: -; DNA: TGCGCCAGCAGCCCCGACAGGGGCCGGTCTAACTATGGCTACACCTTC; CDR3: CASSPDRGRSNYGYTF
J: TRBJ2-3; V: TRBV5-6; D: TRBD1; size: -; DNA: TGTGCCAGCAGCTTTTTAACAGGGGGAGGCACAGATACGCAGTATTTT; CDR3: CASSFLTGGGTDTQYF
J: TRBJ1-5; V: TRBV19; D: -; size: -; DNA: TGTGCCAGTAATCAAGGGGGGGGCGCGGTTGGTCAGCCCCAGCATTTT; CDR3: CASNQGGGAVGQPQHF
J: TRBJ1-1; V: TRBV29-1; D: TRBD1; size: -; DNA: TGCAGCGCTCAGGACAGGGGGAACACTGAAGCTTTCTTT; CDR3: CSAQDRGNTEAFF
J: TRBJ2-1; V: TRBV2; D: TRBD2; size: -; DNA: TGTGCCAGCAAGACTAGCGGGAGGCGGAATGAGCAGTTCTTC; CDR3: CASKTSGRRNEQFF
J: TRBJ2-1; V: TRBV7-8; D: -; size: -; DNA: TGTGCCAGCAGCCTCAGCGGCTACAATGAGCAGTTCTTC; CDR3: CASSLSGYNEQFF
J: TRBJ2-5; V: TRBV5-1; D: TRBD1; size: -; DNA: TGCGCCAGCACCCTTTTTGACAGGGTGGGAGAGACCCAGTACTTC; CDR3: CASTLFDRVGETQYF
J: TRBJ2-1; V: TRBV19; D: TRBD1; size: -; DNA: TGTGCCAGTAGTATAGATCCGGGACAGCTCAATGAGCAGTTCTTC; CDR3: CASSIDPGQLNEQFF
J: TRBJ2-1; V: TRBV29-1; D: TRBD2; size: -; DNA: TGCAGCGTTGTTGGACTAGCGCGGTCTAGCTCCTACAATGAGCAGTTCTTC; CDR3: CSVVGLARSSSYNEQFF
J: TRBJ2-7; V: TRBV19; D: TRBD1; size: once; DNA: TGTGCCAGTAGCCCCCGGGACAGGCCCCTCTACGAGCAGTACTTC; CDR3: CASSPRDRPLYEQYF
J: TRBJ2-7; V: TRBV27; D: TRBD1; size: -; DNA: TGTGCCAGCAGTTCTGGACAGGAACACGAGCAGTACTTC; CDR3: CASSSGQEHEQYF
J: TRBJ2-1; V: TRBV30; D: -; size: -; DNA: TGTGCCTGGAGTAAAGGGGGCGGGGGTTACAATGAGCAGTTCTTC; CDR3: CAWSKGGGGYNEQFF
J: TRBJ1-4; V: TRBV6-1; D: -; size: -; DNA: TGTGCCAGCAGACAGACGGCCACAAAACTGTTTTTT; CDR3: CASRQTATKLFF
J: TRBJ2-4; V: TRBV5-1; D: TRBD1; size: -; DNA: TGCGCCAGCAGCCCCGGGACAGGGGAACACATTCAGTACTTC; CDR3: CASSPGTGEHIQYF
J: TRBJ2-1; V: TRBV4-1; D: -; size: -; DNA: TGCGCCAGCAGCCAAGGCGAGCGGGAGTTCTTC; CDR3: CASSQGEREFF
J: TRBJ2-7; V: TRBV5-4; D: TRBD1; size: -; DNA: TGCGCCAGCAGCTATTCCGGGACAGGGGAATACGAGCAGTACTTC; CDR3: CASSYSGTGEYEQYF
J: TRBJ2-1; V: TRBV6-1; D: TRBD2; size: -; DNA: TGTGCCTCCACGGCCGCTAGCGGGAGTTTCAATGAGCAGTTCTTC; CDR3: CASTAASGSFNEQFF
J: TRBJ1-5; V: TRBV7-2; D: -; size: -; DNA: TGTGCCAGCAGCTTACGGGGTCAGCCCCAGCATTTT; CDR3: CASSLRGQPQHF
J: TRBJ2-3; V: TRBV6-5; D: -; size: -; DNA: TGTGCCAGCACCGCGTCTGATACGCAGTATTTT; CDR3: CASTASDTQYF
J: TRBJ2-5; V: TRBV4-1; D: TRBD2; size: -; DNA: TGCGCCAGCACCCGGACTAGCGGGAGGGCGGAGACCCAGTACTTC; CDR3: CASTRTSGRAETQYF
J: TRBJ2-5; V: TRBV5-1; D: TRBD2; size: -; DNA: TGCGCCAGCAGCGTGGGGCGTCGGGAGGGGGAGACCCAGTACTTC; CDR3: CASSVGRREGETQYF
J: TRBJ2-1; V: TRBV7-8; D: TRBD1; size: -; DNA: TGTGCCAGCAGCTTATTCTCGGACAGGGGGTACAATGAGCAGTTCTTC; CDR3: CASSLFSDRGYNEQFF
J: TRBJ2-2; V: TRBV5-1; D: -; size: once; DNA: TGCGCCAGCGGAGTAGCGGTTAACACCGGGGAGCTGTTTTTT; CDR3: CASGVAVNTGELFF
J: TRBJ2-3; V: TRBV7-2; D: TRBD2; size: -; DNA: TGTGCCAGCAGCACCGGACTAGCGGGAGATACGCAGTATTTT; CDR3: CASSTGLAGDTQYF
J: TRBJ2-5; V: TRBV7-3; D: -; size: -; DNA: TGTGCCAGCAGCTCAGGGGGGTGGACGGAGACCCAGTACTTC; CDR3: CASSSGGWTETQYF
J: TRBJ1-5; V: TRBV27; D: -; size: few; DNA: TGTGCCAGCAGTTTAACGCCGGACGGGAATCAGCCCCAGCATTTT; CDR3: CASSLTPDGNQPQHF
J: TRBJ1-2; V: TRBV6-1; D: -; size: -; DNA: TGTGCCAGCAGTGTCAGGGTAGTTGGCTATGGCTACACCTTC; CDR3: CASSVRVVGYGYTF
J: TRBJ1-1; V: TRBV25-1; D: -; size: -; DNA: TGTGCCAGCAGTGAACAGGGGAGCACTGAAGCTTTCTTT; CDR3: CASSEQGSTEAFF
J: TRBJ1-4; V: TRBV6-5; D: -; size: -; DNA: TGTGCCAGCAGTGCGCACAGGGAGAGTGAAAAACTGTTTTTT; CDR3: CASSAHRESEKLFF
J: TRBJ2-7; V: TRBV6-6; D: -; size: once; DNA: TGTGCCAGCAGCCCCGGTCGATACGAGCAGTACTTC; CDR3: CASSPGRYEQYF
J: TRBJ2-7; V: TRBV27; D: TRBD1; size: -; DNA: TGTGCCAGCAGCCCCGGGACAGAAGGTCCAAGTACCTCCTACGAGCAGTACTTC; CDR3: CASSPGTEGPSTSYEQYF
J: TRBJ2-1; V: TRBV9; D: TRBD1; size: -; DNA: TGTGCCAGCAGCGTAGGGACAGGGTTCAATGAGCAGTTCTTC; CDR3: CASSVGTGFNEQFF
J: TRBJ2-2; V: TRBV6-1; D: TRBD1; size: -; DNA: TGTGCCAGCAGTGATTCCGGACAGGGGACCGGGGAGCTGTTTTTT; CDR3: CASSDSGQGTGELFF
J: TRBJ2-5; V: TRBV9; D: -; size: -; DNA: TGTGCCAGCAGCGTAGGGAGGTCCTCCAACGTGGAGACCCAGTACTTC; CDR3: CASSVGRSSNVETQYF